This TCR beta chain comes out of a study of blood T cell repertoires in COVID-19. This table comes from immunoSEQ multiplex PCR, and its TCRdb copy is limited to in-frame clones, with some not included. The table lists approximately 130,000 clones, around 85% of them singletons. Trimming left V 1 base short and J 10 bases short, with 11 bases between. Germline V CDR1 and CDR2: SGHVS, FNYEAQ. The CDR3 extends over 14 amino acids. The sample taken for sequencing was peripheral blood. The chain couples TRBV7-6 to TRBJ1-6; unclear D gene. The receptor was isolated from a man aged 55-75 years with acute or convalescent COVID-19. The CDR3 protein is CASSLGAGESPLHF. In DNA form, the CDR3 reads TGTGCCAGCAGCTTAGGGGCCGGGGAATCACCCCTCCACTTT.